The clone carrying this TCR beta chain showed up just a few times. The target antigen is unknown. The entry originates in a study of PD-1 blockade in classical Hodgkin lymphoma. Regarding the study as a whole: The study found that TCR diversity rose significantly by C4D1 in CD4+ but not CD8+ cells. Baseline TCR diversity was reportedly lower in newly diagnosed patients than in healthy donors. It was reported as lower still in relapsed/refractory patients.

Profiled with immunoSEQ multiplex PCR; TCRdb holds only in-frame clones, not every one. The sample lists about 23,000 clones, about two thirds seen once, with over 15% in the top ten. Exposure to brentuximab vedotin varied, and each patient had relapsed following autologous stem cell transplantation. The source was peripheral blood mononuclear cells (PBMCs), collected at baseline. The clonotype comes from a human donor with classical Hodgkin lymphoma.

The CDR3 loop reads CASSALGQPQHF. The CDR3 DNA follows: TGTGCCAGTAGTGCGTTGGGTCAGCCCCAGCATTTT. V is TRBV19 and J is TRBJ1-5, with D uncertain. Trimming stripped 5 bases from V and 6 bases from J, with 8 bases between. The V gene's germline CDR1 is LNHDA and CDR2 SQIVND (reference sequence). This CDR3 region has 12 residues.